The clone carrying this T cell receptor (beta chain) has a handful of counts. Its cognate antigen is unknown. The data were obtained in a study of beta chain features in type 1 diabetes. Study-wide results and caveats: Shortening of TCRB CDR3s, moderate but significant, appeared in all four CD4+ subsets of Type 1 diabetes patients.

Using CD45RO/CCR7/CD25/CD127/CD95/CD27, CD4+ naive, central memory, regulatory and stem cell-like memory cells were sorted. Each of the sorted populations had a purity greater than 95%. Expressed TCRB transcripts were sequenced because the isolated RNA had all been reverse transcribed beforehand. Some clones are missing from TCRdb's copy, which holds only in-frame ones; the method was immunoSEQ multiplex PCR. The sample contains 100,000 to 150,000 clones, about 17% of which appear only once. V was clipped by 5 bases and J by 5 bases, with 18 bases between them. The germline V gene has CDR1 LNHDA and CDR2 SQIVND (reference sequence). The CDR3 spans 15 residues.

The TCR was taken from a man in his thirties or forties with type 1 diabetes. The chain is built from TRBV19 and TRBJ2-5; D unresolved. The source material was central memory CD4+ T cells from blood. The CDR3 nucleotides read TGTGCCAGTAGTTTCGGTGAGCAGTACCGGGAGACCCAGTACTTC. Translation: CASSFGEQYRETQYF.